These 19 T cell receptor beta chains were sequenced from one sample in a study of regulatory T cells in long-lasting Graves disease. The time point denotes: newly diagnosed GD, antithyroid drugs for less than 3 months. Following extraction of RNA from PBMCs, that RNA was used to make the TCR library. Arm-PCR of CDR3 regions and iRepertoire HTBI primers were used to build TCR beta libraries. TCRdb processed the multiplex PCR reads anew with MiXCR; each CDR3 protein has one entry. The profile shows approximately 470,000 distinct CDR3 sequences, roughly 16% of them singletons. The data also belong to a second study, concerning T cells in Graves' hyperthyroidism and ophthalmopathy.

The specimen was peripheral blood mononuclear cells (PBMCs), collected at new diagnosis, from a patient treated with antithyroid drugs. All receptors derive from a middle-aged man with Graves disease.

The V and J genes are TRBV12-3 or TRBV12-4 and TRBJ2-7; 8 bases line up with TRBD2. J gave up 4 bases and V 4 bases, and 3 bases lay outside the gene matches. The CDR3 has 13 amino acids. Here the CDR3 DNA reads TGTGCCAGCAGTTGGGGACTAGTATACGAGCAGTACTTC. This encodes CASSWGLVYEQYF.

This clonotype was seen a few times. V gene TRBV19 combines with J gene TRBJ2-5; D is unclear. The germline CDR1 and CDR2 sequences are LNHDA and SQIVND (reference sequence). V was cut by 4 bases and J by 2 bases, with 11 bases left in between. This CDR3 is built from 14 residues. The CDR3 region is CASSKLAEQETQYF. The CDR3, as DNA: TGTGCCAGTAGTAAATTGGCGGAGCAAGAGACCCAGTACTTC.

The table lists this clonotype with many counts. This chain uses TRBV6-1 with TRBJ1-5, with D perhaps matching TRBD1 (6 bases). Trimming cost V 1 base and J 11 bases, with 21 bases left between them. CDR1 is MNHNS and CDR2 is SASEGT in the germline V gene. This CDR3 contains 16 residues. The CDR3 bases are TGTGCCAGCAGTGAAGATCGGACAGTCAAGGGGATGACCCAGCATTTT. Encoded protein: CASSEDRTVKGMTQHF.

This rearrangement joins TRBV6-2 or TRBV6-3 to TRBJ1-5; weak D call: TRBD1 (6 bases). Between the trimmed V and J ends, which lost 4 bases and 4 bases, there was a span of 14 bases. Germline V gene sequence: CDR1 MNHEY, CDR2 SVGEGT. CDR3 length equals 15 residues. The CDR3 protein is CASSSLTGPNQPQHF. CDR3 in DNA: TGTGCCAGCAGTTCATTGACAGGCCCGAATCAGCCCCAGCATTTT.

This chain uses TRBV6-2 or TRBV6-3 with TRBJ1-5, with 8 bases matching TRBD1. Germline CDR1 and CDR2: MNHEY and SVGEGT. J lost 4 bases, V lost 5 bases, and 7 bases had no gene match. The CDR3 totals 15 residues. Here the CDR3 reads CASSEGWTGNQPQHF. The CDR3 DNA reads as TGTGCCAGCAGTGAAGGTTGGACAGGGAATCAGCCCCAGCATTTT.

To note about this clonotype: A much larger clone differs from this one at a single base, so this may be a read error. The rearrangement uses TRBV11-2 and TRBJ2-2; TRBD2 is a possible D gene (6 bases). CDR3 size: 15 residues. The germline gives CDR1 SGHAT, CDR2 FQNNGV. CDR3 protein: CASSLKLPFTGGLFF. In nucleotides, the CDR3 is TGTGCCAGCAGCTTAAAGCTCCCATTCACCGGGGGGCTGTTTTTT.

CDR3 amino acids: CAISGANSSTDTQYF. The CDR3 DNA is TGTGCCATCAGTGGTGCTAACAGCAGCACAGATACGCAGTATTTT. This rearrangement joins TRBV10-3 to TRBJ2-3, with D unclear. The CDR3 loop spans 15 amino acids. Trimming took 4 bases from V and 0 from J, leaving 11 bases between them. In germline, CDR1 is ENHRY, CDR2 SYGVKD.

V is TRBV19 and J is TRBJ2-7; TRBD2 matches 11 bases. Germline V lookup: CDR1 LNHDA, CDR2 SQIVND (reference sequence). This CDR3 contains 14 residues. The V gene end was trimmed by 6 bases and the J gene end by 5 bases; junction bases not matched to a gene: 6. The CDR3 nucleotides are TGTGCCAGTAGCATCACTAGCGGGAGCCACGAGCAGTACTTC. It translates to CASSITSGSHEQYF.

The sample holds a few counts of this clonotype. This chain's CDR3 is CASSLDQAFF. CDR3 DNA: TGTGCCAGCAGCTTAGACCAAGCTTTCTTT. The chain is built from TRBV7-9 and TRBJ1-1; D remains ambiguous. The V end was cut by 1 base, the J end by 9 bases, with 3 bases between. From germline, CDR1 is SEHNR and CDR2 FQNEAQ (reference sequence). This CDR3 has 10 residues. The entire variable domain, with the rest obtained from reference TRBV7-9 and TRBJ1-1, is as follows: DTGVSQNPRHKITKRGQNVTFRCDPISEHNRLYWYRQTLGQGPEFLTYFQNEAQLEKSRLLSDRFSAERPKGSFSTLEIQRTEQGDSAMYLCASSLDQAFFGQGTRLTVV.

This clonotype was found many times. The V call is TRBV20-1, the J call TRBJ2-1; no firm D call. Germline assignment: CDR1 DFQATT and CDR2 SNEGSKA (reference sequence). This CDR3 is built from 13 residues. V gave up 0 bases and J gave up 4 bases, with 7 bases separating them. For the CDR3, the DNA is TGCAGTGCTAGAGATATCGGGTACAATGAGCAGTTCTTC. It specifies CSARDIGYNEQFF.

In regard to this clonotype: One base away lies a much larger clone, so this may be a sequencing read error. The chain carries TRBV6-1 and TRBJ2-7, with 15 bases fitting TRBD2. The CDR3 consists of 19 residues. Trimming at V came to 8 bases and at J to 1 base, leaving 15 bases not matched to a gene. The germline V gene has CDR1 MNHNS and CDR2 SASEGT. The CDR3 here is CASQLGTSGRLMSSYEQYF. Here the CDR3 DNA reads TGTGCCAGCCAACTGGGGACTAGCGGGAGGTTAATGAGTTCCTACGAGCAGTACTTC.

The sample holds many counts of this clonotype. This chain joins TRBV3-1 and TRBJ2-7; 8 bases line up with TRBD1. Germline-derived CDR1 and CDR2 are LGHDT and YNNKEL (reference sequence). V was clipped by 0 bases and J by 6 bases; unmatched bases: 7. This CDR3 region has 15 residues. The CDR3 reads CASSQDLPTGGEQYF. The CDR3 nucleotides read TGTGCCAGCAGCCAAGATCTACCCACAGGGGGCGAGCAGTACTTC.

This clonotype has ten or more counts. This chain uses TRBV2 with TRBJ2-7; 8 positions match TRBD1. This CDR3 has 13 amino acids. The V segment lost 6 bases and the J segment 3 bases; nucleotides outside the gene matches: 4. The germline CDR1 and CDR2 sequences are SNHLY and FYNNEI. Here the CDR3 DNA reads TGTGCCAGCAGCGAGGGACAGGTCTACGAGCAGTACTTC. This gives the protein CASSEGQVYEQYF. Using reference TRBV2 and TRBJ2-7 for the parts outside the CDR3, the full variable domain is EPEVTQTPSHQVTQMGQEVILRCVPISNHLYFYWYRQILGQKVEFLVSFYNNEISEKSEIFDDQFSVERPDGSNFTLKIRSTKLEDSAMYFCASSEGQVYEQYFGPGTRLTVT.

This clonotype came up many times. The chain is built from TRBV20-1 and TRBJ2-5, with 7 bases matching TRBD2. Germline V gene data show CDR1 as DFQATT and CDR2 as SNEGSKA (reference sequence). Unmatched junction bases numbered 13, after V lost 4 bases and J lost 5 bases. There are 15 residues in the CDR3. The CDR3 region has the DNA TGCAGTGCTACCAAAGAGAGGGAGGGCCGTGAGACCCAGTACTTC. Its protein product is CSATKEREGRETQYF.

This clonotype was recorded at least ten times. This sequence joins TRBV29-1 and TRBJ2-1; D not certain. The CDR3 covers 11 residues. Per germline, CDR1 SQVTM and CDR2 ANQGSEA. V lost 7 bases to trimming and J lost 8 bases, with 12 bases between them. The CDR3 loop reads CSAALGYEQFF. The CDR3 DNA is TGCAGCGCGGCGCTGGGCTATGAGCAGTTCTTC.

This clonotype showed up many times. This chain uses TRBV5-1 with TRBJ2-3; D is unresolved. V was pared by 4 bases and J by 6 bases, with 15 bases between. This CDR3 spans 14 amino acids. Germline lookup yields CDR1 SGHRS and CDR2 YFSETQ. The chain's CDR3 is CASSLIDRADTQYF. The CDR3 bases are TGCGCCAGCAGCCTTATAGACCGAGCGGATACGCAGTATTTT.

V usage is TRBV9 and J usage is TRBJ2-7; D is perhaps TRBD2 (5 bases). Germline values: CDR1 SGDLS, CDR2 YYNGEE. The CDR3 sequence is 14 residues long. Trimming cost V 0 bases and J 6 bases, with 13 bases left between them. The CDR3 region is CASSVALTSSEQYF. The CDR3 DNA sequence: TGTGCCAGCAGCGTAGCTCTTACTAGTTCCGAGCAGTACTTC.

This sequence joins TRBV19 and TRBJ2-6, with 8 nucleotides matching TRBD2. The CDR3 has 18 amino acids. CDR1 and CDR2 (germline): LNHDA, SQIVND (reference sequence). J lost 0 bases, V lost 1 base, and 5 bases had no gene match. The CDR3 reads CASSIARSGSSGANVLTF. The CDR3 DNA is TGTGCCAGTAGTATAGCAAGGAGCGGGAGCTCTGGGGCCAACGTCCTGACTTTC.

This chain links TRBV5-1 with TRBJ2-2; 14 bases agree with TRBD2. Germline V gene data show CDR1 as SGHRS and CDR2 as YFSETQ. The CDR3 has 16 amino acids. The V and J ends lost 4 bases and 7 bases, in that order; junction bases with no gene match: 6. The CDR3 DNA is TGCGCCAGCAGCGTGGGACTAGCGGGAGAGATCGGGGAGCTGTTTTTT. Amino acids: CASSVGLAGEIGELFF.